These 28 T cell receptor beta chains were sequenced from one sample in a study of T cells in Graves' hyperthyroidism and ophthalmopathy. From RNA transcripts, TCR beta CDR3 regions were amplified. First-round RT-PCR targeting the TCR CDR3 was performed with the HTBI primer set. TCRdb analysed the multiplex PCR reads with MiXCR anew, one entry per CDR3 protein. The profile shows about 640,000 distinct CDR3 sequences, 20% of them singletons. What was sequenced was blood. The receptors were sampled from a man aged 30-40 years with Graves' ophthalmopathy.

The chain uses TRBV16 and TRBJ1-2, with D possibly being TRBD1 (5 bases). This CDR3 is 15 amino acids long. Trimming pared 0 bases from V and 11 bases from J, leaving 19 bases between. The germline gives CDR1 KGHSY, CDR2 FQNENV. The chain's CDR3 is CASSQSVRGGDWYTF. The DNA of the CDR3 is TGTGCCAGCAGCCAATCGGTCCGGGGAGGGGACTGGTACACCTTC.

This clonotype has ten or more counts. The chain employs TRBV12-3 or TRBV12-4 and TRBJ2-1; D unresolved. V gave up 3 bases and J gave up 1 base, with 7 bases separating them. The CDR3 covers 14 residues. CDR3 nucleotides: TGTGCCAGCAGTTTCCCCATGTCCTACAATGAGCAGTTCTTC. Its translation is CASSFPMSYNEQFF.

The chain combines TRBV12-3 or TRBV12-4 with TRBJ1-4; D is ambiguous. This CDR3 is 12 amino acids long. V lost 6 bases and J 5 bases, leaving 7 bases between the germline ends. The CDR3 nucleotides are TGTGCCAGCAGACGTCAAAATGAAAAACTGTTTTTT. Protein: CASRRQNEKLFF.

In its sample, this clonotype was seen many times. The V and J genes are TRBV28 and TRBJ2-7, with 14 bases lining up with TRBD2. CDR1 is MDHEN and CDR2 is SYDVKM in the germline V gene. The CDR3 has 17 residues. Trimming at V came to 6 bases and at J to 4 bases, leaving 11 bases not matched to a gene. CDR3 sequence (DNA): TGTGCCAGCAGAAACCCAGGGGGGACTAGCGGGAGTTACGAGCAGTACTTC. This translates into CASRNPGGTSGSYEQYF.

This sequence joins TRBV7-2 and TRBJ2-3; weak D call: TRBD2 (6 bases). Germline V lookup: CDR1 SGHTA, CDR2 FQGNSA. This CDR3 is 19 amino acids long. The V and J ends lost 0 bases and 3 bases respectively, with 22 bases between them. The CDR3 sequence is CASSLARNRGLGKTDTQYF. The CDR3 DNA sequence: TGTGCCAGCAGCTTAGCGAGGAACCGGGGACTGGGGAAAACAGATACGCAGTATTTT.

This clonotype was recorded a few times. In DNA form, the CDR3 reads TGTGCCAGCAGCTCCGGGACCTACCCAATCAATTCACCCCTCCACTTT. The encoded protein is CASSSGTYPINSPLHF. The rearrangement joins TRBV7-9 to TRBJ1-6; maybe TRBD1 (5 bases). CDR3 size: 16 residues. Deletions cut 4 bases from V and 7 bases from J, with 17 bases between. The germline gives CDR1 SEHNR, CDR2 FQNEAQ (reference sequence).

The chain combines TRBV20-1 with TRBJ2-3, with unresolved D. The germline V and J ends were trimmed by 6 bases and 5 bases, with 12 bases remaining between them. The germline V gene encodes CDR1 DFQATT and CDR2 SNEGSKA (reference sequence). The CDR3 loop spans 12 amino acids. CDR3 protein: CSAQSGLDTQYF. The CDR3 DNA reads as TGCAGTGCCCAAAGTGGGTTAGATACGCAGTATTTT.

This clonotype was counted between two and nine times. This chain connects TRBV20-1 to TRBJ2-7, with 7 positions matching TRBD1. The CDR3 spans 13 residues. Germline V gene data show CDR1 as DFQATT and CDR2 as SNEGSKA (reference sequence). The trim removed 3 bases at V and 5 bases at J, leaving 7 bases unmatched. CDR3 residues: CSASPQGLNEQYF. As DNA, the CDR3 is TGCAGTGCTAGTCCACAGGGGTTGAACGAGCAGTACTTC.

This chain connects TRBV10-3 to TRBJ2-1; D may be TRBD1 or TRBD2 (5 bases each). Germline V gene sequence: CDR1 ENHRY, CDR2 SYGVKD. The CDR3 is 15 amino acids. Trimming took off 2 bases at V and 5 bases at J, with 13 bases between the two ends. This CDR3 is CAISEELGTHNEQFF. CDR3 nucleotide sequence: TGTGCCATCAGTGAGGAGCTCGGGACCCACAATGAGCAGTTCTTC.

As concerns this clonotype: A read error is likely, as this CDR3 ends without the conserved phenylalanine or tryptophan. The chain joins TRBV5-5 to TRBJ2-5; 9 nucleotides align to TRBD2. Germline CDR1 reads SGHKS; CDR2 reads YYEKEE (reference sequence). This CDR3 is 15 amino acids long. Losses at the gene ends were 4 bases for V and 4 bases for J; bases not matched to a gene: 8. CDR3 in DNA: TGTGCCAGCAGCCGTTGGCGGGGGGGCGGAGAGACCCAGTACCTC. This encodes CASSRWRGGGETQYL.

This clonotype was observed a few times. V gene TRBV27 combines with J gene TRBJ1-1, with TRBD1 matching over 7 bases. Germline loops: CDR1 MNHEY, CDR2 SMNVEV (reference sequence). The CDR3 contains 15 residues. With V trimmed by 5 bases and J by 0 bases, 6 bases remained unmatched. CDR3 nucleotides: TGTGCCAGCAGTAAGGACAGGTTACTGAACACTGAAGCTTTCTTT. Protein: CASSKDRLLNTEAFF.

This clonotype was picked up many times. The gene calls are TRBV20-1 and TRBJ2-3; 14 bases are shared with TRBD2. There are 16 residues in the CDR3. Germline V gene lookup returns CDR1 DFQATT and CDR2 SNEGSKA (reference sequence). V was pared by 5 bases and J by 4 bases, with 8 bases of the junction left unmatched. As DNA, the CDR3 is TGCAGTGCTGGGACTAGCGGGAGTCTCGGGGCAGATACGCAGTATTTT. It is translated as CSAGTSGSLGADTQYF.

This clonotype was detected ten times or more. The chain recombines TRBV19 with TRBJ1-1; D remains ambiguous. The V and J ends lost 9 bases and 0 bases respectively, with 11 bases between them. This CDR3 contains 13 residues. Germline loops: CDR1 LNHDA, CDR2 SQIVND (reference sequence). The CDR3, as DNA: TGTGCCAGCAGTCCGTCAATGAACACTGAAGCTTTCTTT. Protein product: CASSPSMNTEAFF.

This clonotype was seen ten or more times. This sequence joins TRBV27 and TRBJ1-5; 7 nucleotides align to TRBD1. The CDR3 runs 14 residues. Germline V gives CDR1 MNHEY, CDR2 SMNVEV (reference sequence). The V and J ends lost 2 bases and 7 bases, in that order; junction bases with no gene match: 5. Here the CDR3 reads CASSLRQGGQPQHF. The CDR3 DNA follows: TGTGCCAGCAGTTTAAGACAGGGTGGCCAGCCCCAGCATTTT.

This chain connects TRBV4-2 to TRBJ2-4; 9 bases map to TRBD2. V trimming: 4 bases; J trimming: 5 bases; junction bases outside the gene matches: 9. The CDR3 length is 16 residues. The germline gives CDR1 LGHNA, CDR2 YNFKEQ. The CDR3 sequence is CASSLGAGGRENIQYF. DNA of the CDR3: TGTGCCAGCAGCCTGGGGGCTGGCGGGAGGGAAAACATTCAGTACTTC.

At least ten counts were recorded for this clonotype. For the CDR3, the DNA is TGTGCCAGCAGGCTGACTAGCGGGAGAGGAGAGACCCAGTACTTC. Its protein is CASRLTSGRGETQYF. This chain links TRBV2 with TRBJ2-5, with 12 bases matching TRBD2. Germline V gene data show CDR1 as SNHLY and CDR2 as FYNNEI. V lost 6 bases, J lost 4 bases, and 6 bases stayed unmatched. This CDR3 contains 15 residues.

In its sample, this clonotype was seen many times. The rearrangement links TRBV28 to TRBJ2-1; 8 nucleotides agree with TRBD2. This CDR3 is 14 amino acids long. Trimming cost V 3 bases and J 8 bases; bases outside gene matches: 6. In germline, CDR1 is MDHEN, CDR2 SYDVKM. CDR3 sequence: CASSFGTSIDEQFF. CDR3 coding DNA: TGTGCCAGCAGTTTCGGGACTAGTATCGATGAGCAGTTCTTC.

This clonotype was observed a few times. This rearrangement joins TRBV12-3 or TRBV12-4 to TRBJ2-7, with D possibly TRBD2 on 5 matching bases. V was shortened by 3 bases and J by 0 bases, with 12 bases between the two germline ends. The CDR3 loop spans 15 amino acids. CDR3 sequence: CASSFSGGRSYEQYF. CDR3 coding DNA: TGTGCCAGCAGTTTTTCGGGCGGGCGCTCCTACGAGCAGTACTTC.

In this sample, this clonotype turned up many times. J is TRBJ2-1 and V is TRBV30; D is unclear. CDR1 GTSNPN and CDR2 SVGIG come from the germline V gene (reference sequence). This CDR3 spans 17 amino acids. V was trimmed by 0 bases and J by 5 bases, leaving 20 bases between them. DNA of the CDR3: TGTGCCTGGAGTGTAAGTTATGCTCGTCCTACAGACAATGAGCAGTTCTTC. Translating it yields CAWSVSYARPTDNEQFF.

The chain is built from TRBV15 and TRBJ2-1; a possible D gene is TRBD2 (6 bases). The CDR3 spans 12 residues. V was pared by 0 bases and J by 13 bases, with 10 bases between. The germline V gene encodes CDR1 LNHNV and CDR2 YYDKDF (reference sequence). CDR3 loop: CATSRERGSQFF. CDR3 DNA sequence: TGTGCCACCAGCAGAGAACGGGGGAGCCAGTTCTTC.

This clonotype was counted a few times. The gene calls are TRBV27 and TRBJ2-3, with 13 nucleotides matching TRBD2. Germline-derived CDR1 and CDR2 are MNHEY and SMNVEV (reference sequence). The CDR3 consists of 16 residues. V lost 4 bases, J lost 6 bases, and 7 bases stayed unmatched. The chain's CDR3 is CASSSLLAGGPDTQYF. CDR3 DNA: TGTGCCAGCAGTTCCCTACTAGCGGGAGGGCCGGATACGCAGTATTTT.

This clonotype has a handful of counts. The rearrangement joins TRBV7-9 to TRBJ2-7, with no clear D. The CDR3 length is 14 residues. The germline gives CDR1 SEHNR, CDR2 FQNEAQ (reference sequence). With 1 base removed from V and 3 bases from J, the gap between germline ends came to 10 bases. As DNA, the CDR3 is TGTGCCAGCAGCTTAGGTCTCTTTGTCTACGAGCAGTACTTC. Translating gives CASSLGLFVYEQYF.

This clonotype was found many times. The genes are TRBV3-1 and TRBJ2-1; D is unclear. This CDR3 comprises 15 residues. The germline V gene has CDR1 LGHDT and CDR2 YNNKEL (reference sequence). V gave up 0 bases and J gave up 8 bases, with 14 bases separating them. CDR3 amino acids: CASSQDEVFQDEQFF. DNA for the CDR3: TGTGCCAGCAGCCAAGATGAGGTCTTTCAGGATGAGCAGTTCTTC.

The CDR3 region is CASSGLAGELYTDTQYF. The DNA of the CDR3 is TGTGCCAGCTCGGGACTAGCGGGAGAGCTCTACACAGATACGCAGTATTTT. The chain couples TRBV7-6 to TRBJ2-3; 14 bases fit TRBD2. Per the germline V gene, CDR1 is SGHVS and CDR2 is FNYEAQ. The J segment lost 2 bases and the V segment lost 8 bases, leaving 9 bases of the junction unmatched. The CDR3 is 17 residues long.

At least ten counts were recorded for this clonotype. The chain is built from TRBV20-1 and TRBJ1-5; possibly TRBD1 for D (5 bases). With 3 bases removed from V and 2 bases from J, the gap between germline ends came to 14 bases. This CDR3 has 15 amino acids. CDR1 is DFQATT and CDR2 is SNEGSKA in the germline V gene (reference sequence). CDR3 nucleotides: TGCAGTGCTAGGTTGGGGCCCGGTGGCAATCAGCCCCAGCATTTT. Translating it yields CSARLGPGGNQPQHF.

This clonotype was seen many times. J is TRBJ2-7 and V is TRBV2; TRBD1 or TRBD2 may be the D gene (5 bases each). From germline, CDR1 is SNHLY and CDR2 FYNNEI. The CDR3 contains 13 residues. The germline V and J ends were trimmed by 7 bases and 8 bases, with 18 bases remaining between them. The CDR3 DNA follows: TGTGCCAGCAACCCTAGAAGGGGCGGGCAGCAGTACTTC. Translating it yields CASNPRRGGQQYF.

This clonotype has only a few counts. The chain employs TRBV19 and TRBJ2-1; TRBD1 matches 8 bases. This CDR3 is 15 amino acids long. Germline V CDR1 and CDR2: LNHDA, SQIVND (reference sequence). The J segment lost 9 bases and the V segment lost 4 bases, leaving 11 bases of the junction unmatched. The CDR3 reads CASSTTTGALVEQFF. CDR3 nucleotides: TGTGCCAGTAGTACCACGACAGGGGCTTTGGTTGAGCAGTTCTTC.

This clonotype was found a few times. V usage is TRBV13 and J usage is TRBJ1-2, with D unclear. V dropped 5 bases and J dropped 5 bases, with 12 bases sitting between them. Germline V gives CDR1 PRHDT, CDR2 FYEKMQ (reference sequence). This CDR3 region has 13 residues. The CDR3 DNA reads TGTGCCAGCAGCATACAGAGCTCATATGGCTACACCTTC. It translates to CASSIQSSYGYTF.